Here is one T cell receptor (beta chain) with its context. Its antigen is currently unknown. The sample belongs to a study of cytomegalovirus exposure and HLA in healthy donors. Regarding the study as a whole: Trimming of TCR beta V- and J-genes showed a link, identified in a later analysis, to a missense DCLRE1C variant. Associated with cytomegalovirus, according to the listing, were around 170 TCR beta chains. An analysis that was carried out later associated fewer than 20,000 TCR beta sequences with HLA alleles at 0.05 false discovery rate.

The PCR used 60 Vbeta and 13 Jbeta primers. Using immunoSEQ multiplex PCR, the repertoire was profiled, and TCRdb retains in-frame clones only, with some absent. The sample contains 95,000 to 130,000 clones, about four fifths of which appear only once. This receptor was obtained from a woman under 30 in good health and CMV-seronegative. The sequenced sample was PBMCs.

The CDR3 loop is CASSFDRGFPYEQYF. DNA for the CDR3: TGCGCCAGCAGCTTTGACAGGGGGTTTCCCTACGAGCAGTACTTC. The rearrangement links TRBV5-1 to TRBJ2-7; 9 bases are a match to TRBD1. The CDR3 is 15 amino acids. CDR1 is SGHRS, CDR2 YFSETQ, per germline. Trimming took 2 bases from V and 2 from J; bases not matched to a gene: 5.